The 28 T cell receptor beta chains listed next were all sequenced from one sample in a study of blood T cell repertoires in COVID-19. The repertoire was sequenced with immunoSEQ multiplex PCR; TCRdb's copy has only in-frame clones and lacks some. The sample has some 31,000 clones, roughly 85% seen once. The specimen sequenced was peripheral blood. These receptors came from a woman between 55 and 75 years old with active COVID-19.

This clone was found a few times. J is TRBJ2-1 and V is TRBV7-9; D may be TRBD2 (6 bases). Per the germline V gene, CDR1 is SEHNR and CDR2 is FQNEAQ (reference sequence). V dropped 5 bases and J dropped 1 base, with 15 bases sitting between them. The CDR3 spans 16 residues. CDR3 sequence: CASSPVEGRSYNEQFF. The DNA for the CDR3 is TGTGCCAGCAGCCCTGTGGAGGGAAGGTCCTACAATGAGCAGTTCTTC.

The V and J genes are TRBV7-3 and TRBJ1-6; TRBD1 aligns across 8 bases. This CDR3 has 16 amino acids. CDR1 and CDR2 from the germline V gene are SGHTA and FQGTGA. J was trimmed by 4 bases and V by 5 bases; bases with no gene match: 7. The CDR3 DNA sequence: TGTGCCAGCAGCCTGACAGGGGATCTTTATAATTCACCCCTCCACTTT. Its protein is CASSLTGDLYNSPLHF.

The chain uses TRBV21-1 and TRBJ2-3; the table assigns TRBD2, which was not confirmed against the DNA. TRBV21-1 is a listed pseudogene. This CDR3 is 21 amino acids long. The CDR3 DNA is TGTGCCAGCAGCATAGGGACATTTCCCCCACTAGCGGGAACTAGCACAGATACGCAGTATTTT. Protein: CASSIGTFPPLAGTSTDTQYF.

The rearrangement links TRBV28 to TRBJ1-2, with 8 bases identical to TRBD1. Germline V lookup: CDR1 MDHEN, CDR2 SYDVKM. J was trimmed by 4 bases and V by 5 bases; bases with no gene match: 15. The CDR3 length is 17 residues. Here the CDR3 DNA reads TGTGCCAGCAGTGCACGGCCGTTCGGGACAGGCCTCTATGGCTACACCTTC. Translation: CASSARPFGTGLYGYTF.

This clone was found a few times. V usage is TRBV27 and J usage is TRBJ2-1, with 7 bases lining up with TRBD2. Germline CDR1 and CDR2: MNHEY and SMNVEV (reference sequence). The CDR3 runs 16 residues. V lost 0 bases to trimming and J lost 0 bases; unmatched junction nucleotides: 2. The CDR3: CASSLSGGSSYNEQFF. The CDR3 bases are TGTGCCAGCAGTTTATCTGGCGGGAGCTCCTACAATGAGCAGTTCTTC.

The gene calls are TRBV5-1 and TRBJ2-7; 7 nucleotides align to TRBD1. Germline CDR1 SGHRS, CDR2 YFSETQ. V lost 0 bases and J lost 2; bases outside the gene matches: 5. The CDR3 extends over 15 amino acids. CDR3 residues: CASSLAGTETYEQYF. The CDR3 DNA reads TGCGCCAGCAGCTTGGCCGGGACAGAAACCTACGAGCAGTACTTC.

The chain carries TRBV19 and TRBJ2-3, with 7 bases lining up with TRBD1. Germline CDR1 reads LNHDA; CDR2 reads SQIVND (reference sequence). The CDR3 sequence is 17 residues long. V shed 6 bases, J shed 1 base, and the junction held 13 bases outside the gene matches. The CDR3 nucleotides are TGTGCCAGTAGATCATCCCTCGACAGGGATGGCACAGATACGCAGTATTTT. It is translated as CASRSSLDRDGTDTQYF.

The chain joins TRBV29-1 to TRBJ2-5, with 9 bases lining up with TRBD1. The J segment lost 2 bases and the V segment lost 4 bases, leaving 11 bases of the junction unmatched. Germline CDR1 reads SQVTM; CDR2 reads ANQGSEA. The CDR3 has 16 amino acids. The CDR3 loop reads CSVALTGGIIQETQYF. In DNA form, the CDR3 reads TGCAGCGTTGCTCTGACAGGGGGGATAATACAAGAGACCCAGTACTTC.

The rearrangement uses TRBV7-9 and TRBJ1-1; D is unresolved. This CDR3 has 14 amino acids. V gave up 5 bases and J gave up 5 bases, with 15 bases separating them. The germline gives CDR1 SEHNR, CDR2 FQNEAQ (reference sequence). The CDR3 loop is CASSPRGEGTEAFF. CDR3 sequence (DNA): TGTGCCAGCAGCCCACGCGGGGAGGGTACTGAAGCTTTCTTT.

The chain employs TRBV10-3 and TRBJ2-7; D remains ambiguous. This CDR3 spans 11 amino acids. The V gene lost 2 bases and the J gene lost 7 bases, with 6 bases spanning the gap. Germline V gene sequence: CDR1 ENHRY, CDR2 SYGVKD. DNA for the CDR3: TGTGCCATCAGTGAGCAGACAGAGCAGTACTTC. Translating it yields CAISEQTEQYF.

The DNA of the CDR3 is TGTGCCAGCAGTCCATGGACAGGGCAAGAGACCCAGTACTTC. Translated: CASSPWTGQETQYF. The chain is built from TRBV28 and TRBJ2-5; the match to TRBD1 covers 8 bases. Per germline, CDR1 MDHEN and CDR2 SYDVKM. J gave up 2 bases and V 5 bases, and 4 bases lay outside the gene matches. This CDR3 is 14 amino acids long. Based on the CDR3 plus reference TRBV28 and TRBJ2-5, the full variable domain is DVKVTQSSRYLVKRTGEKVFLECVQDMDHENMFWYRQDPGLGLRLIYFSYDVKMKEKGDIPEGYSVSREKKERFSLILESASTNQTSMYLCASSPWTGQETQYFGPGTRLLVL.

CDR3 loop: CASSSTGSGSPLHF. In nucleotides, the CDR3 is TGTGCCAGCAGCTCGACAGGGTCTGGTTCACCCCTCCACTTT. This chain links TRBV7-9 with TRBJ1-6; 7 bases are shared with TRBD1. This CDR3 contains 14 residues. The ends lost 4 bases at V and 9 bases at J; junction bases unmatched: 6. Germline CDR1 SEHNR, CDR2 FQNEAQ (reference sequence).

This clone was recorded a few times. The rearrangement links TRBV10-1 to TRBJ1-6; D is perhaps TRBD1 (5 bases). The germline V gene has CDR1 WNHNN and CDR2 SYGVQD (reference sequence). V was cut by 6 bases and J by 8 bases, with 11 bases left in between. The CDR3 runs to 13 residues. CDR3 sequence: CASSRDFDSPLHF. Here the CDR3 DNA reads TGCGCCAGCAGCAGGGATTTTGATTCACCCCTCCACTTT.

The chain joins TRBV3-1 (or the pseudogene TRBV3-2) to TRBJ1-2, with a possible D match to TRBD1 (6 bases). Trimming removed 1 base at V and 7 bases at J, with 16 bases between. In germline, CDR1 is LGHDT, CDR2 YNNKEL (reference sequence). The CDR3 covers 15 residues. The CDR3 region is CASSQGGRGSVGYTF. The CDR3, as DNA: TGTGCCAGCAGCCAAGGTGGCAGGGGTTCGGTTGGCTACACCTTC.

This clone was detected only once. The chain is built from TRBV30 and TRBJ2-7, with TRBD2 matching 9 bases. The CDR3 runs 14 residues. Germline CDR1 reads GTSNPN; CDR2 reads SVGIG (reference sequence). The V segment lost 1 base and the J segment 4 bases; nucleotides outside the gene matches: 5. CDR3 in DNA: TGTGCCTGGAGTGAGGCTAGCGGGGTGTACGAGCAGTACTTC. Residues: CAWSEASGVYEQYF.

This chain uses TRBV4-1 with TRBJ1-5; D may be TRBD1 (5 bases). Germline-derived CDR1 and CDR2 are MGHRA and YSYEKL. The V end lost 3 bases, the J end lost 4 bases, and 13 bases lay between the germline ends. The CDR3 is 15 amino acids. The CDR3 DNA reads as TGCGCCAGCAGCCAGATCGACAGCTCAAATCAGCCCCAGCATTTT. Translated, it gives CASSQIDSSNQPQHF.

CDR3 residues: CASSYSPSGSRETQYF. DNA of the CDR3: TGTGCCAGCAGTTACTCACCTAGCGGGAGCAGGGAGACCCAGTACTTC. This chain connects TRBV6-5 to TRBJ2-5; 10 bases fit TRBD2. The junction had 6 bases not matched to a gene; V was cut back by 0 bases and J by 5 bases. The CDR3 is 16 amino acids. Per the germline V gene, CDR1 is MNHEY and CDR2 is SVGAGI.

This clone was seen more than once but under ten times. The J gene is TRBJ2-1, the V gene TRBV28, with D possibly being TRBD1 (6 bases). Germline values: CDR1 MDHEN, CDR2 SYDVKM. Trimming pared 4 bases from V and 8 bases from J, leaving 15 bases between. This CDR3 has 14 residues. The CDR3 sequence is CASSYRQALDEQFF. CDR3 coding DNA: TGTGCCAGCAGTTATCGACAGGCCCTGGATGAGCAGTTCTTC.

V gene TRBV7-2 combines with J gene TRBJ1-1; a possible D gene is TRBD1 (5 bases). The CDR3 is made up of 15 amino acids. V dropped 3 bases and J dropped 1 base, with 12 bases sitting between them. Germline assignment: CDR1 SGHTA and CDR2 FQGNSA. In DNA, the CDR3 is TGTGCCAGCAGCTTTCGAACGGGGGGGAACACTGAAGCTTTCTTT. It codes for CASSFRTGGNTEAFF.

The chain employs TRBV6-5 and TRBJ1-1; the D is unclear. The germline V gene encodes CDR1 MNHEY and CDR2 SVGAGI. The V end lost 3 bases, the J end lost 0 bases, and 5 bases lay between the germline ends. The CDR3 length is 13 residues. The CDR3 DNA is TGTGCCAGCAGTTATACGGTGAACACTGAAGCTTTCTTT. Amino acids: CASSYTVNTEAFF.

Concerning this clone: An end of the junction differs from the germline gene, which may be a read error. The rearrangement links TRBV6-2 or TRBV6-3 to TRBJ2-5; 10 bases fit TRBD1. The CDR3 contains 12 residues. Germline CDR1 reads MNHEY; CDR2 reads SVGEGT. The CDR3 region has the DNA TGTGCCAGCAGTTACTACTCGGGACAGGGGCACTTC. Residues: CASSYYSGQGHF.

This clone came up once. The genes are TRBV5-5 and TRBJ1-6; D is ambiguous. The V end was cut by 4 bases, the J end by 11 bases, with 16 bases between. The germline V gene encodes CDR1 SGHKS and CDR2 YYEKEE (reference sequence). The CDR3 has 14 amino acids. CDR3 sequence: CASSPRGGGTPLHF. CDR3 sequence (DNA): TGTGCCAGCAGCCCGCGGGGTGGCGGAACACCCCTCCACTTT.

The rearrangement links TRBV4-2 to TRBJ2-2, with a weak D call TRBD2 (6 bases). The length of the CDR3 is 17 residues. Looked up from germline, CDR1 is LGHNA and CDR2 is YNFKEQ. V lost 1 base and J lost 0, with 12 bases in between. This chain's CDR3 is CASSQVYSGANTGELFF. As DNA, the CDR3 is TGTGCCAGCAGCCAAGTGTATAGCGGAGCGAACACCGGGGAGCTGTTTTTT.

This clone was seen just once. This chain joins TRBV28 and TRBJ2-3, with 10 bases that match TRBD1. J was trimmed by 3 bases and V by 5 bases; bases with no gene match: 5. CDR1 and CDR2 (germline): MDHEN, SYDVKM. This CDR3 contains 15 residues. This CDR3 reads CASSRTGGGTDTQYF. The DNA for the CDR3 is TGTGCCAGCAGTCGGACAGGGGGGGGTACAGATACGCAGTATTTT.

CDR3 in amino acids: CASTLSQGSGELFF. For the CDR3, the DNA is TGCGCCAGCACCCTGAGTCAGGGATCCGGGGAGCTGTTTTTT. The chain employs TRBV10-2 and TRBJ2-2, with D possibly matching TRBD1 (5 bases). Germline V gene sequence: CDR1 WSHSY, CDR2 SAAADI. V was cut by 7 bases and J by 6 bases, with 15 bases left in between. CDR3 size: 14 residues.

This chain joins TRBV4-1 and TRBJ2-2; D is unresolved. CDR3 size: 14 residues. Germline V gene data show CDR1 as MGHRA and CDR2 as YSYEKL. V was shortened by 0 bases and J by 6 bases, with 8 bases between the two germline ends. DNA for the CDR3: TGCGCCAGCAGCCAAGACCTGTTTTCCGGGGAGCTGTTTTTT. It specifies CASSQDLFSGELFF.

This clone was seen a handful of times. The genes are TRBV7-9 and TRBJ2-2; D remains unclear. Germline loops: CDR1 SEHNR, CDR2 FQNEAQ (reference sequence). Trimming took off 5 bases at V and 7 bases at J, with 8 bases between the two ends. This CDR3 is 12 amino acids long. CDR3 nucleotides: TGTGCCAGCAGCCCGCTATACGGGGAGCTGTTTTTT. Its translation is CASSPLYGELFF.

This rearrangement joins TRBV10-3 to TRBJ1-5; D gene ambiguous. V was shortened by 5 bases and J by 3 bases, with 8 bases between the two germline ends. Germline CDR1 and CDR2: ENHRY and SYGVKD. The CDR3 runs to 13 residues. CDR3 region: CAISPSLNQPQHF. CDR3 coding DNA: TGTGCCATCAGTCCGTCCCTCAATCAGCCCCAGCATTTT.